The 24 T cell receptor beta chains below were found in one sample sequenced in a study of response to subunit inactivated influenza vaccine. Using its own MiXCR run on the RT-PCR reads, TCRdb lists one record per CDR3 protein. The sample has hundreds of thousands of distinct CDR3 sequences; 15% to 20% are singletons. Sequences were derived from CD4+ T cells sorted from PBMCs, sampled around 25 months after vaccination. Receptors were obtained from a man aged 45 to 75 who received an inactivated influenza vaccine.

This rearrangement joins TRBV5-1 to TRBJ2-2; D call uncertain. Trimming pared 4 bases from V and 3 bases from J, leaving 10 bases between. CDR1 and CDR2 from the germline V gene are SGHRS and YFSETQ. The CDR3 has 14 amino acids. CDR3 in amino acids: CASSPEVDTGELFF. The CDR3 DNA reads as TGCGCCAGCAGCCCCGAGGTTGACACCGGGGAGCTGTTTTTT.

This clonotype was recorded a few times. V usage is TRBV4-3 and J usage is TRBJ2-3, with D hard to call. The germline V gene encodes CDR1 LGHNA and CDR2 YSLEER. The length of the CDR3 is 13 residues. The V end lost 0 bases, the J end lost 4 bases, and 5 bases lay between the germline ends. In nucleotides, the CDR3 is TGCGCCAGCAGCCAAGACAGGCCAGATACGCAGTATTTT. It translates to CASSQDRPDTQYF.

This clonotype has a count of ten or more. The chain joins TRBV7-2 to TRBJ1-2; 8 bases fit TRBD1. V lost 3 bases and J lost 7; bases outside the gene matches: 10. CDR1 is SGHTA, CDR2 FQGNSA, per germline. This CDR3 comprises 15 residues. The CDR3 protein is CASSFSFSDRGGYTF. CDR3 nucleotides: TGTGCCAGCAGCTTTTCCTTTTCCGACAGGGGTGGCTACACCTTC.

The chain links TRBV12-3 or TRBV12-4 to TRBJ2-1, with a tentative D call TRBD2 (8 bases). This CDR3 has 14 amino acids. The ends were cut back, 4 bases at V and 13 bases at J, with 20 bases in the middle. The CDR3 here is CASSSRGSGSSQFF. CDR3 DNA: TGTGCCAGCAGTTCCAGGGGGAGCGGGAGTTCACAGTTCTTC.

This clonotype was seen ten or more times. The chain is built from TRBV12-3 or TRBV12-4 and TRBJ2-2; D not certain. Trimming removed 1 base from V and 4 bases from J, with 7 bases in between. The CDR3 totals 14 residues. CDR3 amino acids: CASSLGSRTGELFF. The CDR3 nucleotides are TGTGCCAGCAGTTTAGGGTCTCGCACCGGGGAGCTGTTTTTT.

This clonotype was seen ten or more times. CDR3 nucleotides: TGTGCCAGCAGTTTAACCGACAACTACGAGCAGTACTTC. Translation: CASSLTDNYEQYF. V and J are TRBV12-3 or TRBV12-4 and TRBJ2-7; D gene unclear. There are 13 residues in the CDR3. V was pared by 2 bases and J by 3 bases, with 8 bases between.

This clonotype has only a few counts. The rearrangement joins TRBV20-1 to TRBJ2-2; perhaps TRBD2 as D (5 bases). This CDR3 comprises 12 residues. The ends were cut back, 7 bases at V and 5 bases at J, with 11 bases in the middle. From germline, CDR1 is DFQATT and CDR2 SNEGSKA (reference sequence). DNA for the CDR3: TGCAGTGAACGACTAATTACCGGGGAGCTGTTTTTT. As protein: CSERLITGELFF.

This chain joins TRBV5-4 and TRBJ2-3; TRBD1 agrees at 7 bases. The trim removed 3 bases at V and 14 bases at J, leaving 9 bases unmatched. Germline CDR1 is SGHNT and CDR2 is YYREEE (reference sequence). The length of the CDR3 is 12 residues. CDR3 amino acids: CASSYTGARPYF. The CDR3 DNA is TGTGCCAGCAGCTACACAGGGGCCCGGCCGTATTTT.

The chain uses TRBV5-4 and TRBJ2-7; 12 nucleotides agree with TRBD1. The CDR3 has 15 residues. With 3 bases clipped from V and 4 bases from J, the junction kept 5 bases outside the gene matches. Germline loops: CDR1 SGHNT, CDR2 YYREEE (reference sequence). The CDR3 DNA follows: TGTGCCAGCAGCTCCCGGGACAGGGGGCGATACGAGCAGTACTTC. Translated: CASSSRDRGRYEQYF.

The J gene is TRBJ2-1, the V gene TRBV4-3; a possible D gene is TRBD1 (5 bases). The germline V gene encodes CDR1 LGHNA and CDR2 YSLEER. V lost 2 bases and J lost 6, with 8 bases in between. The CDR3 is made up of 13 amino acids. This chain's CDR3 is CASSQPQGNEQFF. The CDR3 coding sequence is TGCGCCAGCAGCCAACCCCAGGGCAATGAGCAGTTCTTC.

This clonotype occurred once. The chain couples TRBV20-1 to TRBJ1-5; 10 positions agree with TRBD1. The CDR3 covers 19 residues. V gave up 2 bases and J gave up 0 bases; unmatched junction bases: 13. CDR1 is DFQATT and CDR2 is SNEGSKA in the germline V gene (reference sequence). CDR3 sequence: CSARPIRGDRGYSNQPQHF. CDR3 nucleotide sequence: TGCAGTGCTAGACCCATTCGGGGGGACAGGGGATATAGCAATCAGCCCCAGCATTTT.

This clonotype was seen many times. The rearrangement joins TRBV20-1 to TRBJ1-6; 7 nucleotides agree with TRBD1. CDR1 and CDR2 (germline): DFQATT, SNEGSKA (reference sequence). The CDR3 is 13 amino acids. The V gene end was trimmed by 5 bases and the J gene end by 7 bases; junction bases not matched to a gene: 5. The CDR3 is CSALGQTNSPLHF. The CDR3 coding sequence is TGCAGTGCTTTGGGACAGACCAATTCACCCCTCCACTTT.

Only a few counts were recorded for this clonotype. The chain recombines TRBV10-3 with TRBJ1-2; 9 bases match TRBD1. J gave up 8 bases and V 5 bases, and 3 bases lay outside the gene matches. Per the germline V gene, CDR1 is ENHRY and CDR2 is SYGVKD. The CDR3 consists of 12 residues. Here the CDR3 DNA reads TGTGCCATCAGTCCGGACAGGGGCGGCTACACCTTC. It encodes CAISPDRGGYTF.

This clonotype has only a few counts. This sequence joins TRBV5-1 and TRBJ2-1, with D tentatively TRBD1 (5 bases). This CDR3 region has 15 residues. Germline V CDR1 and CDR2: SGHRS, YFSETQ. Trimming cost V 0 bases and J 1 base, with 8 bases left between them. CDR3 amino acids: CASSLDRLSYNEQFF. The CDR3 DNA is TGCGCCAGCAGCTTGGACAGGCTGTCCTACAATGAGCAGTTCTTC.

This clonotype was counted a single time. This chain links TRBV20-1 with TRBJ1-5; D gene unclear. In germline, CDR1 is DFQATT, CDR2 SNEGSKA (reference sequence). The V and J ends lost 6 bases and 0 bases respectively, with 9 bases between them. This CDR3 comprises 13 residues. CDR3 sequence (DNA): TGCAGTGCCGGAGTCAGTAGCAATCAGCCCCAGCATTTT. Translated, it gives CSAGVSSNQPQHF.

The chain joins TRBV6-1 to TRBJ1-1; D uncertain. Trimming took 6 bases from V and 3 from J, leaving 17 bases between them. This CDR3 is 15 amino acids long. Germline V gives CDR1 MNHNS, CDR2 SASEGT. The CDR3 sequence: CASRPRSTRDTEAFF. The CDR3 region has the DNA TGTGCCAGCAGACCCAGGAGCACCCGAGACACTGAAGCTTTCTTT.

The rearrangement uses TRBV2 and TRBJ2-7, with D possibly TRBD1 on 6 matching bases. This CDR3 comprises 13 residues. Germline CDR1 and CDR2: SNHLY and FYNNEI. V gave up 6 bases and J gave up 3 bases, with 12 bases separating them. The chain's CDR3 is CASRQTGDYEQYF. The CDR3 coding sequence is TGTGCCAGCAGGCAGACAGGTGACTACGAGCAGTACTTC.

This clonotype has a count of ten or more. The chain recombines TRBV5-1 with TRBJ2-1; TRBD1 is a possible D gene (5 bases). CDR1 is SGHRS, CDR2 YFSETQ, per germline. The CDR3 extends over 14 amino acids. The ends were cut back, 6 bases at V and 0 bases at J, with 10 bases in the middle. The CDR3 sequence is CASMRDSSYNEQFF. The CDR3 DNA is TGCGCCAGCATGCGAGACAGCTCCTACAATGAGCAGTTCTTC.

This clonotype was counted ten times or more. The rearrangement uses TRBV5-1 and TRBJ2-4; D possibly uses TRBD1 or TRBD2 (5 bases each). The germline gives CDR1 SGHRS, CDR2 YFSETQ. The CDR3 totals 14 residues. V lost 6 bases and J lost 8, with 18 bases in between. The CDR3 protein is CASNRDGNGDIQYF. CDR3 in DNA: TGCGCCAGCAACCGGGACGGGAACGGTGACATTCAGTACTTC.

This clonotype was counted at least ten times. The genes are TRBV7-9 and TRBJ2-1, with TRBD2 identical over 9 bases. The ends lost 1 base at V and 3 bases at J; junction bases unmatched: 7. Germline values: CDR1 SEHNR, CDR2 FQNEAQ (reference sequence). The CDR3 spans 17 residues. CDR3 region: CASSLGVAGALYNEQFF. The CDR3 DNA is TGTGCCAGCAGCTTAGGGGTAGCGGGAGCCCTCTACAATGAGCAGTTCTTC.

The V call is TRBV20-1, the J call TRBJ2-1; TRBD2 matches 8 bases. Losses at the gene ends were 1 base for V and 6 bases for J; bases not matched to a gene: 14. CDR3 length equals 17 residues. CDR1 and CDR2 (germline): DFQATT, SNEGSKA (reference sequence). DNA of the CDR3: TGCAGTGCTAGAGCGACCCTTGGAAGCGGGAGTTTCAATGAGCAGTTCTTC. This codes for CSARATLGSGSFNEQFF.

The V call is TRBV12-3 or TRBV12-4, the J call TRBJ2-2; D remains unclear. V was shortened by 7 bases and J by 3 bases, with 6 bases between the two germline ends. CDR3 length: 12 residues. The CDR3, as DNA: TGTGCCAGCACTCTCTACACCGGGGAGCTGTTTTTT. Protein product: CASTLYTGELFF.

The V gene is TRBV28, the J gene TRBJ1-2; no clear D. CDR1 is MDHEN, CDR2 SYDVKM, per germline. The CDR3 consists of 14 residues. Trimming removed 7 bases from V and 8 bases from J, with 20 bases in between. CDR3 sequence (DNA): TGTGCCAGCACACTCGGGCAGTCTTGGAACGGCTACACCTTC. This gives the protein CASTLGQSWNGYTF.

This clonotype has just a few counts. The chain employs TRBV20-1 and TRBJ2-7; a possible D gene is TRBD2 (6 bases). Germline V gene data show CDR1 as DFQATT and CDR2 as SNEGSKA (reference sequence). The CDR3 spans 11 residues. The CDR3 DNA is TGCAGCCCTAGCGACTCCTACGAGCAGTACTTC. Translated, it gives CSPSDSYEQYF.